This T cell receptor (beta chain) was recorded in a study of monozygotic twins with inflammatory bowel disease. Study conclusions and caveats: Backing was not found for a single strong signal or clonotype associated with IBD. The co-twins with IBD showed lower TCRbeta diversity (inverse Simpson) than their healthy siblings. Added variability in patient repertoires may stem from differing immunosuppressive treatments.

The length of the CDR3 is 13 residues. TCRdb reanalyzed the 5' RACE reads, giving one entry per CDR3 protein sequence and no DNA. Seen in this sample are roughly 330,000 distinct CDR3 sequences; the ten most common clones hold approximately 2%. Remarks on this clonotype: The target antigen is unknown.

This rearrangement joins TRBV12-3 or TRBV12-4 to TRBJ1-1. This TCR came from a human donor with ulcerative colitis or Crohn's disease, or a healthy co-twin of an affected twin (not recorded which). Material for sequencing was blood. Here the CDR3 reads CASGRTMNTEAFF.